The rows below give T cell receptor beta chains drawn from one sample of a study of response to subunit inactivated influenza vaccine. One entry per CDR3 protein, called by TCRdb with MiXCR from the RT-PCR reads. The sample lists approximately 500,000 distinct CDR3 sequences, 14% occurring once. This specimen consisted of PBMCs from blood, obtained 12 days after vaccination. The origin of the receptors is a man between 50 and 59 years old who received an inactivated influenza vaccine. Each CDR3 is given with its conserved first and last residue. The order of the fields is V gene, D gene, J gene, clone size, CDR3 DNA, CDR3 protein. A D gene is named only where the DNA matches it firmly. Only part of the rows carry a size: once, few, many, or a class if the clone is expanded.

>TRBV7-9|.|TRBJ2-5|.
TGTGCCAGCAGCGTACCGGGACCGAAGTTATCGGAGACCCAGTACTTC
CASSVPGPKLSETQYF
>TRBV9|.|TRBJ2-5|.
TGTGCCAGCAGCGCAGATTCGGGACTTCAAGAGACCCAGTACTTC
CASSADSGLQETQYF
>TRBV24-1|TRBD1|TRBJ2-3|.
TGTGCCACCAGTGAACCGGGACAGGGCGTCACAGATACGCAGTATTTT
CATSEPGQGVTDTQYF
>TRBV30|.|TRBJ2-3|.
TGTGCCTGGGAATCATTGGGCGGGAGCACAGATACGCAGTATTTT
CAWESLGGSTDTQYF
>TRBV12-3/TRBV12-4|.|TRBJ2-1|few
TGTGCCAGCAGTTTTTTATACAATGAGCAGTTCTTC
CASSFLYNEQFF
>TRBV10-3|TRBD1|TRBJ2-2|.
TGTGCCATACGGACAGGGACGAGCACCGGGGAGCTGTTTTTT
CAIRTGTSTGELFF
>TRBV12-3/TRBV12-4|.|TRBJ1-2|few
TGTGCCAGCAGTACCAGGGTCTATGGCTACACCTTC
CASSTRVYGYTF
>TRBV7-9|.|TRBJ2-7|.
TGTGCCAGCAGCTTAGCGGTTGGTACAGGGATTTCCTACGAGCAGTACTTC
CASSLAVGTGISYEQYF
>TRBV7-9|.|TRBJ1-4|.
TGTGCCAGCAGCTTACATAGTGAAAAACTGTTTTTT
CASSLHSEKLFF
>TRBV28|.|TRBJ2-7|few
TGTGCCAGCAGAGTAATCGGTTACGAGCAGTACTTC
CASRVIGYEQYF
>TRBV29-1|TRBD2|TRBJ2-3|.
TGCAGCGTTGGGGGACTAGCGGCCGATACGCAGTATTTT
CSVGGLAADTQYF
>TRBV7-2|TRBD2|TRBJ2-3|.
TGTGCCAGCAGCTTGTTTAAGCGGGAGATAGATACGCAGTATTTT
CASSLFKREIDTQYF
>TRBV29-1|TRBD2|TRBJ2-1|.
TGCAGCGTGGGGCTAGCGGGAGGGCCTGGGGAGCAGTTCTTC
CSVGLAGGPGEQFF
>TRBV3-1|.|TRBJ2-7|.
TGTGCCAGCAGCCGCGCTTTGACATGGGCGGACGAGCAGTACTTC
CASSRALTWADEQYF
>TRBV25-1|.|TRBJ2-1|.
TGTGCCAGCAGTGAGGACATAAACAATGAGCAGTCCTTC
CASSEDINNEQSF
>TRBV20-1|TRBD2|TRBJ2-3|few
TGCAGTGCACGACTAGCGGGGGCGGTAGATACGCAGTATTTT
CSARLAGAVDTQYF
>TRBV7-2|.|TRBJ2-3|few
TGTGCCAGCAGCTTAGTTCCGGGGGCTCCCCGGGGAGATACGCAGTATTTT
CASSLVPGAPRGDTQYF
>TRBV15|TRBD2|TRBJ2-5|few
TGTGCCACGGCGACTAGCGGGAGTAGGGAGACCCAGTACTTC
CATATSGSRETQYF
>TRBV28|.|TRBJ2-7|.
TGTGCCAGCAGTACCGATTCGACAGGCCCCTACGAGCAGTACTTC
CASSTDSTGPYEQYF
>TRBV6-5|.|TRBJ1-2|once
TGTGCCAGCAGTTATGTGGGGGGAGACTATGGCTACACCTTC
CASSYVGGDYGYTF
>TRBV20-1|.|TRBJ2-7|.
TGCAGTGCTAGAGATCATCGCGCCCGCTCCTCCTACGAGCAGTACTTC
CSARDHRARSSYEQYF
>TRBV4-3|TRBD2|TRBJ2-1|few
TGCGCCAGTTCGCGGGAGGGTGAGCAGTTCTTC
CASSREGEQFF